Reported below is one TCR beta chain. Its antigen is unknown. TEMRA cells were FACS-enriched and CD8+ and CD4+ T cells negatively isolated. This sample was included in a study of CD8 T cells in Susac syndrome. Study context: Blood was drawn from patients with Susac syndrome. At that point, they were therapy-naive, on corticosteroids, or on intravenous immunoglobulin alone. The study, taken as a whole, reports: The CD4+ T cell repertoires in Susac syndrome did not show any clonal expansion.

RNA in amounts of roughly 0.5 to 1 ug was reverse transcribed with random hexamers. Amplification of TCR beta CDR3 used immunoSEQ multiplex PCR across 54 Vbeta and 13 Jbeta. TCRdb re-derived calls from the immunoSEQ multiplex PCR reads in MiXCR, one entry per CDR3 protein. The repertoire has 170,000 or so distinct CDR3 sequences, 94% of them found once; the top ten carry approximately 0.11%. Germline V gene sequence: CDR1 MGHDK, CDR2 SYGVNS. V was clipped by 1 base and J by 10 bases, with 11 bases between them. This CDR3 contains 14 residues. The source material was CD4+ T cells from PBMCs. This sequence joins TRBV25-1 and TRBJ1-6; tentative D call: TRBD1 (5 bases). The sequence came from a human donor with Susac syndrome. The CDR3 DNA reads TGTGCCAGCAGTGAATCCCAGGGATGGTCACCCCTCCACTTT. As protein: CASSESQGWSPLHF.